The 27 T cell receptor beta chains reported below all come from one sample, sequenced in a study of control samples from healthy donors and cancer patients. Libraries were prepared by immunoSEQ multiplex PCR; TCRdb keeps only in-frame clonotypes and omits some of them. Of under 150,000 clones listed, around 90% were seen once; the top ten hold 4% to 5.5%. The specimen sequenced was blood. The source of these receptors is a man between 25 and 39 years old in good health.

V gene TRBV5-5 combines with J gene TRBJ1-1; the D gene is possibly TRBD1 (5 bases). The CDR3 has 16 residues. CDR1 and CDR2 from the germline V gene are SGHKS and YYEKEE (reference sequence). V shed 0 bases and J shed 0 bases, with 12 bases lying between them. The DNA for the CDR3 is TGTGCCAGCAGCTTGGCGGGGGGTGCAATGAACACTGAAGCTTTCTTT. It translates to CASSLAGGAMNTEAFF.

The V call is TRBV5-1, the J call TRBJ2-5; TRBD2 matches at 7 bases. The ends lost 2 bases at V and 1 base at J; junction bases unmatched: 8. CDR1 is SGHRS and CDR2 is YFSETQ in the germline V gene. This CDR3 is 16 amino acids long. The CDR3 nucleotides read TGCGCCAGCAGCTTAGGGTTTGTAGCGGGCCAAGAGACCCAGTACTTC. Its protein is CASSLGFVAGQETQYF.

V gene TRBV13 combines with J gene TRBJ2-7, with a weak D call TRBD2 (5 bases). This CDR3 contains 13 residues. Germline CDR1 and CDR2: PRHDT and FYEKMQ (reference sequence). Trimming removed 7 bases at V and 1 base at J, with 11 bases between. CDR3 DNA: TGTGCCAGCACCACCGGGGTATCCTACGAGCAGTACTTC. Amino acid sequence: CASTTGVSYEQYF. Filled out from reference TRBV13 and TRBJ2-7, the complete variable domain reads AAGVIQSPRHLIKEKRETATLKCYPIPRHDTVYWYQQGPGQDPQFLISFYEKMQSDKGSIPDRFSAQQFSDYHSELNMSSLELGDSALYFCASTTGVSYEQYFGPGTRLTVT.

This chain joins TRBV3-1 (or the pseudogene TRBV3-2) and TRBJ2-1; no clear D gene. Germline V gene sequence: CDR1 LGHDT, CDR2 YNNKEL (reference sequence). V was clipped by 2 bases and J by 8 bases, with 13 bases between them. The CDR3 spans 14 residues. The CDR3 loop is CASSQSFLGDEQFF. The CDR3 region has the DNA TGTGCCAGCAGCCAAAGTTTTCTTGGGGATGAGCAGTTCTTC.

The CDR3, as DNA: TGCAGTGCTAGTGTCCCCGGGACTGAAGTTTCCGAGCAGTACTTC. Protein: CSASVPGTEVSEQYF. The rearrangement uses TRBV20-1 and TRBJ2-7, with D perhaps matching TRBD2 (6 bases). The CDR3 extends over 15 amino acids. The germline CDR1 and CDR2 sequences are DFQATT and SNEGSKA (reference sequence). V shed 3 bases and J shed 6 bases, with 21 bases lying between them.

The chain recombines TRBV10-2 with TRBJ1-5; TRBD1 matches 8 bases. Germline V gene lookup returns CDR1 WSHSY and CDR2 SAAADI. CDR3 length equals 14 residues. The junction had 4 bases not matched to a gene; V was cut back by 6 bases and J by 3 bases. The CDR3 spells CASSRQGPNQPQHF. The CDR3 DNA is TGCGCCAGCAGCCGACAGGGGCCCAATCAGCCCCAGCATTTT.

This clone was recorded once. The rearrangement joins TRBV9 to TRBJ2-7; 8 bases are a match to TRBD1. The germline CDR1 and CDR2 sequences are SGDLS and YYNGEE. The J segment lost 0 bases and the V segment lost 4 bases, leaving 3 bases of the junction unmatched. The CDR3 length is 14 residues. The CDR3: CASSYRGASYEQYF. CDR3 DNA sequence: TGTGCCAGCAGCTACAGGGGGGCCTCCTACGAGCAGTACTTC.

This clone was detected a few times. The chain links TRBV29-1 to TRBJ2-3; perhaps TRBD2 as D (5 bases). The length of the CDR3 is 14 residues. Trimming left V 6 bases short and J 4 bases short, with 17 bases between. The germline gives CDR1 SQVTM, CDR2 ANQGSEA. This CDR3 reads CSVVGLRAADTQYF. CDR3 DNA: TGCAGCGTCGTAGGCCTAAGAGCGGCAGATACGCAGTATTTT.

The V gene is TRBV19, the J gene TRBJ2-3, with D perhaps TRBD1 (5 bases). Trimming cost V 5 bases and J 4 bases, with 19 bases left between them. The CDR3 runs 16 residues. CDR1 and CDR2 from the germline V gene are LNHDA and SQIVND (reference sequence). Written as DNA, the CDR3 is TGTGCCAGTAGTTTTACAGGCAAATTTGGCTCAGATACGCAGTATTTT. It encodes CASSFTGKFGSDTQYF.

This chain uses TRBV9 with TRBJ1-6; weak D call: TRBD1 (6 bases). Germline V gives CDR1 SGDLS, CDR2 YYNGEE. The V end was cut by 3 bases, the J end by 5 bases, with 12 bases between. This CDR3 comprises 15 residues. The CDR3: CASSADSYDNSPLHF. The DNA of the CDR3 is TGTGCCAGCAGCGCGGACAGTTACGATAATTCACCCCTCCACTTT. Full variable domain (remainder filled in from reference TRBV9 and TRBJ1-6): DSGVTQTPKHLITATGQRVTLRCSPRSGDLSVYWYQQSLDQGLQFLIQYYNGEERAKGNILERFSAQQFPDLHSELNLSSLELGDSALYFCASSADSYDNSPLHFGNGTRLTVT.

The rearrangement links TRBV2 to TRBJ1-1; 7 nucleotides line up with TRBD1. V lost 5 bases to trimming and J lost 4 bases; unmatched junction nucleotides: 7. The CDR3 has 14 residues. The germline gives CDR1 SNHLY, CDR2 FYNNEI. This chain's CDR3 is CASSRQGSFTEAFF. CDR3 coding DNA: TGTGCCAGCAGTAGACAGGGATCGTTCACTGAAGCTTTCTTT.

The chain carries TRBV2 and TRBJ1-1; D is unclear. V was shortened by 4 bases and J by 4 bases, with 13 bases between the two germline ends. This CDR3 comprises 14 residues. Germline V gene lookup returns CDR1 SNHLY and CDR2 FYNNEI. The CDR3 nucleotides read TGTGCCAGCAGTGCTCGGGCCAGACCCACTGAAGCTTTCTTT. This gives the protein CASSARARPTEAFF. Based on the CDR3 plus reference TRBV2 and TRBJ1-1, the full variable domain is EPEVTQTPSHQVTQMGQEVILRCVPISNHLYFYWYRQILGQKVEFLVSFYNNEISEKSEIFDDQFSVERPDGSNFTLKIRSTKLEDSAMYFCASSARARPTEAFFGQGTRLTVV.

V gene TRBV7-2 combines with J gene TRBJ2-2, with a possible D match to TRBD2 (7 bases). The CDR3 length is 14 residues. V lost 7 bases and J lost 4, with 13 bases in between. Germline-derived CDR1 and CDR2 are SGHTA and FQGNSA. The CDR3 nucleotides read TGTGCCAGCAAAGGGGGAGGGCCCACCGGGGAGCTGTTTTTT. Translated, it gives CASKGGGPTGELFF.

This sequence joins TRBV30 and TRBJ2-6; D may match TRBD1 or TRBD2 (6 bases each). The CDR3 loop spans 17 amino acids. Looked up from germline, CDR1 is GTSNPN and CDR2 is SVGIG (reference sequence). Trimming removed 4 bases from V and 4 bases from J, with 20 bases in between. CDR3 DNA sequence: TGTGCCTGGATACGCGGGACACGGGGCGCCGGGGCCAACGTCCTGACTTTC. It translates to CAWIRGTRGAGANVLTF.

This chain connects TRBV5-5 to TRBJ2-1, with 12 bases matching TRBD2. This CDR3 region has 15 residues. Germline trimming cut 4 bases from V and 4 bases from J; bases unmatched to any gene: 3. Germline CDR1 is SGHKS and CDR2 is YYEKEE (reference sequence). The DNA for the CDR3 is TGTGCCAGCAGCCCAGGACTAGCGGGATACAATGAGCAGTTCTTC. It yields the protein CASSPGLAGYNEQFF.

The CDR3 nucleotides read TGTGCCAGTAGGAGGGACAGGCACTCCTATAATTCACCCCTCCACTTT. Its protein is CASRRDRHSYNSPLHF. This chain connects TRBV19 to TRBJ1-6, with 8 bases lining up with TRBD1. This CDR3 has 16 residues. CDR1 and CDR2 (germline): LNHDA, SQIVND (reference sequence). Trimming took 6 bases from V and 0 from J; bases not matched to a gene: 4.

The chain links TRBV27 to TRBJ1-6; maybe TRBD1 (5 bases). The germline V gene has CDR1 MNHEY and CDR2 SMNVEV (reference sequence). This CDR3 is built from 16 residues. V dropped 7 bases and J dropped 4 bases, with 17 bases sitting between them. CDR3 amino acids: CASTLGGGSYNSPLHF. The CDR3 DNA follows: TGTGCCAGCACCCTGGGGGGGGGTTCTTATAATTCACCCCTCCACTTT.

J is TRBJ1-1 and V is TRBV6-5, with D possibly matching TRBD1 (6 bases). This CDR3 has 15 amino acids. Between the trimmed V and J ends, which lost 4 bases and 1 base, there was a span of 13 bases. In germline, CDR1 is MNHEY, CDR2 SVGAGI. CDR3 amino acids: CASSSVRGQNTEAFF. The CDR3 nucleotides are TGTGCCAGCAGTTCCGTTAGGGGACAGAACACTGAAGCTTTCTTT.

The chain is built from TRBV6-5 and TRBJ1-4; D gene ambiguous. Trimming pared 7 bases from V and 0 bases from J, leaving 9 bases between. The V gene's germline CDR1 is MNHEY and CDR2 SVGAGI. The CDR3 covers 14 residues. The CDR3 region is CASKGRPTNEKLFF. In nucleotides, the CDR3 is TGTGCCAGCAAAGGACGCCCAACTAATGAAAAACTGTTTTTT.

This clone was detected only a few times. The chain joins TRBV18 to TRBJ1-1; D unresolved. This CDR3 has 13 amino acids. Germline V gene data show CDR1 as KGHSH and CDR2 as LQKENI. Trimming shortened V by 5 bases and J by 1 base, and 8 bases separated the two germline ends. The CDR3 here is CASSANRNTEAFF. The CDR3 DNA is TGTGCCAGCTCAGCAAACCGGAACACTGAAGCTTTCTTT. The complete variable domain, with remaining parts taken from reference TRBV18 and TRBJ1-1, reads NAGVMQNPRHLVRRRGQEARLRCSPMKGHSHVYWYRQLPEEGLKFMVYLQKENIIDESGMPKERFSAEFPKEGPSILRIQQVVRGDSAAYFCASSANRNTEAFFGQGTRLTVV.

The chain employs TRBV10-2 and TRBJ1-1; TRBD1 is a possible D gene (6 bases). Germline V gene sequence: CDR1 WSHSY, CDR2 SAAADI. Between the trimmed V and J ends, which lost 3 bases and 5 bases, there was a span of 7 bases. The CDR3 is 12 residues long. CDR3 nucleotide sequence: TGCGCCAGCAGTGAAGGGGGGACTGAAGCTTTCTTT. Its translation is CASSEGGTEAFF.

The V gene is TRBV7-3, the J gene TRBJ2-1, with TRBD2 matching over 9 bases. The trim removed 8 bases at V and 6 bases at J, leaving 5 bases unmatched. The CDR3 sequence is 13 residues long. Germline V lookup: CDR1 SGHTA, CDR2 FQGTGA. The CDR3, as DNA: TGTGCCAGCGGTAGCGGGGGCTTCAATGAGCAGTTCTTC. Protein: CASGSGGFNEQFF.

The rearrangement uses TRBV5-8 and TRBJ1-2; TRBD1 might be the D (5 bases). Germline CDR1 reads SGHTS; CDR2 reads YDEGEE. The CDR3 spans 16 residues. V was clipped by 4 bases and J by 7 bases, with 23 bases between them. The CDR3, as DNA: TGTGCCAGCAGCGTACCGCGGGACGGACGTCGGCCTGGCTACACCTTC. Encoded protein: CASSVPRDGRRPGYTF.

The V and J genes are TRBV12-2 and TRBJ1-4; the D call TRBD1 from the table was never checked on the DNA. TRBV12-2 is flagged as a pseudogene. The CDR3 covers 16 residues. This CDR3 is CASKTGFKGVDEKLFF. DNA of the CDR3: TGTGCAAGCAAGACAGGGTTCAAAGGGGTTGACGAAAAACTGTTTTTT.

The V gene is TRBV5-8, the J gene TRBJ2-7, with no clear D. The CDR3 is made up of 14 amino acids. Germline CDR1 is SGHTS and CDR2 is YDEGEE. Trimming stripped 4 bases from V and 0 bases from J, with 11 bases between. CDR3 sequence reads: CASSQNPGSYEQYF. The CDR3, as DNA: TGTGCCAGCAGCCAAAATCCGGGCTCCTACGAGCAGTACTTC. Filled out from reference TRBV5-8 and TRBJ2-7, the complete variable domain reads EAGVTQSPTHLIKTRGQQATLRCSPISGHTSVYWYQQALGLGLQFLLWYDEGEERNRGNFPPRFSGRQFPNYSSELNVNALELEDSALYLCASSQNPGSYEQYFGPGTRLTVT.

This rearrangement joins TRBV6-5 to TRBJ1-2, with 9 nucleotides matching TRBD1. With V trimmed by 6 bases and J by 3 bases, 8 bases remained unmatched. CDR1 is MNHEY, CDR2 SVGAGI, per germline. This CDR3 is 15 amino acids long. The CDR3 loop reads CASRRGGTGYYGYTF. CDR3 DNA: TGTGCCAGCAGGCGCGGAGGGACAGGGTACTATGGCTACACCTTC.

The chain joins TRBV7-9 to TRBJ1-1; 7 bases are a match to TRBD1. This CDR3 is 15 amino acids long. V shed 5 bases and J 1 base; nucleotides not matched to a gene: 7. Looked up from germline, CDR1 is SEHNR and CDR2 is FQNEAQ (reference sequence). The CDR3 sequence is CASSPPGQRNTEAFF. The CDR3 DNA follows: TGTGCCAGCAGCCCTCCGGGACAGAGGAACACTGAAGCTTTCTTT.